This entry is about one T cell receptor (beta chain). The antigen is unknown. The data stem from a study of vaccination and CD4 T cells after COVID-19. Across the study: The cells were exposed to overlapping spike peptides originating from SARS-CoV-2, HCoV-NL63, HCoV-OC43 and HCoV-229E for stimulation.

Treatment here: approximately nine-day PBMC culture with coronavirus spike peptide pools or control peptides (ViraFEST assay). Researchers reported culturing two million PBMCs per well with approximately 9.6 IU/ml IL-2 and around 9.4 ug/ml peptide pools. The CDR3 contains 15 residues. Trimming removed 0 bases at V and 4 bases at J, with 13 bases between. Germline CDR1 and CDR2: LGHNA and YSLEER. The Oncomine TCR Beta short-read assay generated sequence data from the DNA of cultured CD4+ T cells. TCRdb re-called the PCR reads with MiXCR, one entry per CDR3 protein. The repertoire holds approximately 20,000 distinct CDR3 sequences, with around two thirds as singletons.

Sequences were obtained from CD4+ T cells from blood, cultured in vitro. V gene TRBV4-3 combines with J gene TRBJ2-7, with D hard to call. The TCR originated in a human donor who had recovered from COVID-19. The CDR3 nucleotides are TGCGCCAGCAGCCAAGAGGTCGGCGTCCTTTACGAGCAGTACTTC. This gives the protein CASSQEVGVLYEQYF.